These 6 T cell receptor beta chains originate from one sample sequenced in a study of blood T cell repertoires in COVID-19 (dated by TCRdb to 2018 to 2020). The library was made by the immunoSEQ multiplex PCR assay. TCRdb carries this immuneACCESS record with in-frame sequences only. Its versions omit some clonotypes, under half of them owing to an unresolved V gene in the studies checked, with the rest unexplained. Present in this sample are 200,000 to 250,000 clones, around 90% of which were seen just once. The top ten constitute roughly 14% of the sample. Sequencing was done on a sample of PBMCs or T cells enriched from blood (not recorded which). The receptors derive from a woman in her forties or fifties with acute COVID-19.

The chain combines TRBV11-3 with TRBJ2-1; D uncertain. V lost 5 bases to trimming and J lost 4 bases, with 3 bases between them. CDR3 length: 11 residues. Germline V gene data show CDR1 as SGHNT and CDR2 as YENEEA. CDR3 nucleotide sequence: TGTGCCAGCAGCCATTACAATGAGCAGTTCTTC. It is translated as CASSHYNEQFF.

The rearrangement uses TRBV7-2 and TRBJ2-5; 14 bases agree with TRBD2. CDR1 and CDR2 from the germline V gene are SGHTA and FQGNSA. Trimming cost V 3 bases and J 7 bases; bases outside gene matches: 7. This CDR3 comprises 16 residues. DNA of the CDR3: TGTGCCAGCAGCTTCGGGACTAGCGGGAGATGGGGGACCCAGTACTTC. Translation: CASSFGTSGRWGTQYF.

V is TRBV28 and J is TRBJ1-5; tentative D call: TRBD1 (5 bases). The ends were cut back, 6 bases at V and 2 bases at J, with 5 bases in the middle. This CDR3 has 12 amino acids. Germline CDR1 reads MDHEN; CDR2 reads SYDVKM. The CDR3 is CASRGGNQPQHF. The DNA for the CDR3 is TGTGCCAGCAGAGGGGGCAATCAGCCCCAGCATTTT.

CDR3 sequence reads: CASSQEFTTGRMETQYF. The CDR3 DNA follows: TGTGCCAGCAGCCAAGAGTTTACGACAGGGAGGATGGAGACCCAGTACTTC. V usage is TRBV14 and J usage is TRBJ2-5; weak D call: TRBD1 (7 bases). This CDR3 region has 17 residues. V was cut by 0 bases and J by 5 bases, with 19 bases left in between. Germline loops: CDR1 SGHDN, CDR2 FVKESK.

This clone was observed a single time. V gene TRBV28 combines with J gene TRBJ1-5; D may be TRBD1 (6 bases). From germline, CDR1 is MDHEN and CDR2 SYDVKM. V lost 5 bases, J lost 5 bases, and 16 bases lay in between. CDR3 length: 15 residues. The CDR3 region is CASSPSKGVDQPQHF. As DNA, the CDR3 is TGTGCCAGCAGTCCCAGTAAGGGGGTGGATCAGCCCCAGCATTTT. Full variable domain (missing parts from reference TRBV28 and TRBJ1-5): DVKVTQSSRYLVKRTGEKVFLECVQDMDHENMFWYRQDPGLGLRLIYFSYDVKMKEKGDIPEGYSVSREKKERFSLILESASTNQTSMYLCASSPSKGVDQPQHFGDGTRLSIL.

This chain connects TRBV7-8 to TRBJ2-5; TRBD1 is a possible D gene (6 bases). V lost 4 bases to trimming and J lost 0 bases, with 18 bases between them. CDR1 SGHVS and CDR2 FQNEAQ come from the germline V gene. The CDR3 consists of 17 residues. CDR3 sequence: CASSSNSNRAYQETQYF. The CDR3 nucleotides read TGTGCCAGCAGCTCCAATTCAAACAGGGCGTACCAAGAGACCCAGTACTTC.